This is a list of T cell receptor beta chains from one sample in a study of follicular helper T cells after annual influenza vaccination. Sequencing was performed with immunoSEQ multiplex PCR; in TCRdb, only in-frame clones are kept and a portion is missing. The profile shows about 10,000 clones, approximately 82% of them singletons. The sequenced sample was CXCR5- memory CD4+ T cells sorted from blood, obtained 7 days after influenza vaccination. The receptor source for this set is an adult who received the influenza vaccine. The CDR3 runs from the conserved cysteine through the conserved F or W. Fields, in order: V gene, CDR3 length, clone size, J gene, D gene, CDR3 protein, CDR3 DNA. The D gene is left open where the match is weak. Only some rows state a clone size, as once, few, many or a class for expanded clones.

>TRBV6-1|15|-|TRBJ2-2|-
CASSEARVEYGELFF
TGTGCCAGCAGTGAAGCGAGGGTCGAATACGGGGAGCTGTTTTTT
>TRBV7-8|15|-|TRBJ2-3|TRBD1
CASSLGQGAPDTQYF
TGTGCCAGCAGCTTAGGACAGGGGGCCCCGGATACGCAGTATTTT
>TRBV15|12|-|TRBJ2-1|-
CATSRDFYEQFF
TGTGCCACCAGCAGAGATTTCTATGAGCAGTTCTTC
>TRBV7-2|16|few|TRBJ2-2|-
CASSRRGGAGSGELFF
TGTGCCAGCAGCCGCCGCGGAGGGGCGGGGTCCGGGGAGCTGTTTTTT
>TRBV2|13|-|TRBJ2-5|-
CATKSDLQETQYF
TGTGCCACCAAATCAGACCTCCAAGAGACCCAGTACTTC
>TRBV5-8|16|few|TRBJ2-5|TRBD2
CASNTLGRGTQETQYF
TGTGCCAGCAACACCTTGGGGAGGGGTACCCAAGAGACCCAGTACTTC
>TRBV5-4|17|-|TRBJ2-1|TRBD2
CASSSLAGVGSYNEQFF
TGTGCCAGCAGCTCCCTAGCGGGAGTTGGCTCCTACAATGAGCAGTTCTTC
>TRBV6-5|15|-|TRBJ1-5|TRBD1
CASRRTGESNQPQHF
TGTGCCAGCAGACGTACAGGGGAGAGCAATCAGCCCCAGCATTTT
>TRBV4-3|16|-|TRBJ1-4|-
CASSDLREGGKEKLFF
TGCGCCAGCAGCGATCTAAGGGAGGGAGGCAAAGAAAAACTGTTTTTT
>TRBV2|14|few|TRBJ1-5|-
CASSENQGSQPQHF
TGTGCCAGCAGTGAAAATCAGGGATCTCAGCCCCAGCATTTT
>TRBV4-2|15|-|TRBJ2-2|TRBD1
CASQGTGGNTGELFF
TGTGCCTCTCAGGGGACAGGGGGCAACACCGGGGAGCTGTTTTTT
>TRBV25-1|13|-|TRBJ2-3|-
CASSDPNTDTQYF
TGTGCCAGCAGTGACCCCAACACAGATACGCAGTATTTT
>TRBV5-1|16|-|TRBJ2-6|-
CASSPFRSSGANVLTF
TGCGCCAGCAGCCCATTCAGGAGCTCTGGGGCCAACGTCCTGACTTTC
>TRBV19|17|-|TRBJ1-5|TRBD1
CASSVIGTGDSNQPQHF
TGTGCCAGTAGCGTGATAGGGACAGGGGATAGCAATCAGCCCCAGCATTTT
>TRBV15|12|-|TRBJ1-1|-
CATSRDGGDAFF
TGTGCCACCAGCAGAGACGGAGGCGACGCTTTCTTT
>TRBV7-9|12|-|TRBJ1-4|-
CASSSKGEKLFF
TGTGCCAGCAGCTCGAAGGGTGAAAAACTGTTTTTT
>TRBV7-8|14|few|TRBJ1-6|-
CASSLRQTNSPLHF
TGTGCCAGCAGCTTAAGACAGACCAATTCACCCCTCCACTTT
>TRBV6-5|13|-|TRBJ1-4|-
CASRGGLDEKLFF
TGTGCCAGCAGGGGGGGCCTAGACGAAAAACTGTTTTTT
>TRBV18|13|-|TRBJ2-5|-
CASSTGPQETQYF
TGTGCCAGCTCAACCGGGCCTCAAGAGACCCAGTACTTC
>TRBV29-1|15|-|TRBJ2-3|TRBD2
CSVGRLADSTDTQYF
TGCAGCGTTGGCCGACTAGCGGATAGCACAGATACGCAGTATTTT
>TRBV7-6|16|-|TRBJ1-3|-
CASSPGPNSSGNTIYF
TGTGCCAGCAGCCCGGGACCGAACAGCTCTGGAAACACCATATATTTT
>TRBV7-9|13|-|TRBJ1-2|-
CASSPTGTSGYTF
TGTGCCAGCAGCCCCACAGGGACTAGTGGCTACACCTTC